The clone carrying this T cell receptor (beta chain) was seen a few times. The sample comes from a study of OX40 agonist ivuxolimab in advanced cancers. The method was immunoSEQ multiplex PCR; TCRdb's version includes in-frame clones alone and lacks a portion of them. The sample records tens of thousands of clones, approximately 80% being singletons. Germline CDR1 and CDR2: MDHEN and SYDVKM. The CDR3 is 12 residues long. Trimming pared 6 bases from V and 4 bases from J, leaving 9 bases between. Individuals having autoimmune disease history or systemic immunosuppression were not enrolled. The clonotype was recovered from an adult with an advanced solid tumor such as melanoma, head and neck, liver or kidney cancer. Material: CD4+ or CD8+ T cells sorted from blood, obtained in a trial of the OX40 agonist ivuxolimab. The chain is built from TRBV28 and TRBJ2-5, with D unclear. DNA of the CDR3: TGTGCCAGCAGGCCGCTAGGAGAGACCCAGTACTTC. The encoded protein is CASRPLGETQYF.